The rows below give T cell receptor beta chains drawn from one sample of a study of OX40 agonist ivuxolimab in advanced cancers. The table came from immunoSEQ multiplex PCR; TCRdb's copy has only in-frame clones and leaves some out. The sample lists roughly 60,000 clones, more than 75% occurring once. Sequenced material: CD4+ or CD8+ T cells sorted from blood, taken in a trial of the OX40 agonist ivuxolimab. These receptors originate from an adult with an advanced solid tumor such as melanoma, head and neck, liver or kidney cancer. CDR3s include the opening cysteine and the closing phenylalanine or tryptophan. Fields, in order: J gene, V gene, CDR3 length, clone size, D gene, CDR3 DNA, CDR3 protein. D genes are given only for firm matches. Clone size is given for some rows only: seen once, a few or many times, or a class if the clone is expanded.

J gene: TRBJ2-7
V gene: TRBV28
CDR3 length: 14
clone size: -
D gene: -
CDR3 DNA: TGTGCCAGCAGTTTCCCTGGCGGGGCACACGAGCAGTACTTC
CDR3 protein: CASSFPGGAHEQYF

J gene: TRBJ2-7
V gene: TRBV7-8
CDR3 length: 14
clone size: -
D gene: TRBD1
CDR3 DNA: TGTGCCAGCAGCTCCCTGGACAGGGTCTACGAGCAGTACTTC
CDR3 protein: CASSSLDRVYEQYF

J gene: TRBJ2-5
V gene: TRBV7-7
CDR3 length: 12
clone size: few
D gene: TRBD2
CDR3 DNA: TGTGCTAGCCGGGGGGACTCAGAGACCCAGTACTTC
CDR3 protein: CASRGDSETQYF

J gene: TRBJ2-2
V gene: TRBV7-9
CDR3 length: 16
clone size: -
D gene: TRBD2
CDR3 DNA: TGTGCCGCCGGGGGAGCGGGGGGCCGGAACACCGGGGAGCTGTTTTTT
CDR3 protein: CAAGGAGGRNTGELFF

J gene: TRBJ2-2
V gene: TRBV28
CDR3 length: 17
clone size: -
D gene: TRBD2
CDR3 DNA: TGTGCCAGCAGTTTTATAGCGGGGGGGCTGGACACCGGGGAGCTGTTTTTT
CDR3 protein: CASSFIAGGLDTGELFF

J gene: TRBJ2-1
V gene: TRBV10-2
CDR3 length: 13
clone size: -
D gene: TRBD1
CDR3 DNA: TGCGCCAGCACCGGGACAGCCCGCGGTGAGCAGTTCTTC
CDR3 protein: CASTGTARGEQFF

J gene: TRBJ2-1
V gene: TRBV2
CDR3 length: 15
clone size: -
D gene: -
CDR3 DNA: TGTGCCAGCACCAGAAGGGGGGGCCAAGGTAATGAGCAGTTCTTC
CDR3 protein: CASTRRGGQGNEQFF

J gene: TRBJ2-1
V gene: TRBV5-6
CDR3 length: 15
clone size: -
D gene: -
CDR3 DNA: TGTGCCAGCAGCTTGGCGGGGAAATACTACAATGAGCAGTTCTTC
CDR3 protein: CASSLAGKYYNEQFF

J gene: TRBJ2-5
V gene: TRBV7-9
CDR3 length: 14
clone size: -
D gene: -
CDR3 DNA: TGTGCCAGCAGCCCGGGGCCAAGGCAAGAGACCCAGTACTTC
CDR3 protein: CASSPGPRQETQYF

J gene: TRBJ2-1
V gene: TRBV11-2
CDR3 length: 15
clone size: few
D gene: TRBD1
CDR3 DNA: TGTGCCAGCAGCCCGAACCCGACAGGGGTCAATGAGCAGTTCTTC
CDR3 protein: CASSPNPTGVNEQFF

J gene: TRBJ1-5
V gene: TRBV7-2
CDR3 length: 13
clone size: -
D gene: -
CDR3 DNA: TGTGCCAGCAGCGCCAATTCTGGACAGCCCCAGCATTTT
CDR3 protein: CASSANSGQPQHF

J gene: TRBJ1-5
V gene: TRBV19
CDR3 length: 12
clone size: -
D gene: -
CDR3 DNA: TGTGCCAGTAGAGGCCAGGACAGGCCCCAGCATTTT
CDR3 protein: CASRGQDRPQHF

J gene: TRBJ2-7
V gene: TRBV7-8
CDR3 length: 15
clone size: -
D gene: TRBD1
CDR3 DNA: TGTGCCAGCAGTCCTTATCGGACAGGACCCTACGAGCAGTACTTC
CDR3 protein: CASSPYRTGPYEQYF

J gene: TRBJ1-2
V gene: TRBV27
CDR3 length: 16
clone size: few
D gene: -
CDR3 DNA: TGTGCCAGCAGGAACCCTGGGGCAGGACGGTCCTATGGCTACACCTTC
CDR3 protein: CASRNPGAGRSYGYTF

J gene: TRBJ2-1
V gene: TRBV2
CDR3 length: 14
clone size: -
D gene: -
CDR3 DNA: TGTGCCAGCATCGGGACCAATTCCTACAATGAGCAGTTCTTC
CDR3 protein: CASIGTNSYNEQFF

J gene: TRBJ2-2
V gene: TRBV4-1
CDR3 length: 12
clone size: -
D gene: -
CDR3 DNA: TGCGCCAGCAGCCACAACACCGGGGAGCTGTTTTTT
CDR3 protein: CASSHNTGELFF

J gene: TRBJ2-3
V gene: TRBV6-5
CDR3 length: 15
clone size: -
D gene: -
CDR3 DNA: TGTGCCAGCAGCCCAGAGAAGATAAGGACAGATACGCAGTATTTT
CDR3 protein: CASSPEKIRTDTQYF

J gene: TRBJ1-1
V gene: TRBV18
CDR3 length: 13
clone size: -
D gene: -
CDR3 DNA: TGTGCCAGCTCACCCGGACAGAACACTGAAGCTTTCTTT
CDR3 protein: CASSPGQNTEAFF

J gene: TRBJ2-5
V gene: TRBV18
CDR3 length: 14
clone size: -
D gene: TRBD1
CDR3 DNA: TGTGCCAGCTCACGCCTAGGGGGCGAAGAGACCCAGTACTTC
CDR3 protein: CASSRLGGEETQYF

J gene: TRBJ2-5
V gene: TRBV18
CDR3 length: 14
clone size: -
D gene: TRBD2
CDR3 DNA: TGTGCCAGCTCAAGACTAGCGGGGAGAGAGACCCAGTACTTC
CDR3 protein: CASSRLAGRETQYF

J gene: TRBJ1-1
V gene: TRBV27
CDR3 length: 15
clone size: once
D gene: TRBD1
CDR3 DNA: TGTGCCAGCAGCCCCCTGGACAGGCTGGGAACTGAAGCTTTCTTT
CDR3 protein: CASSPLDRLGTEAFF

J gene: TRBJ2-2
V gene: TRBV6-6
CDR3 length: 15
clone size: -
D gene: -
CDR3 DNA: TGTGCCAGCACCCCCGCCAGGGGGGCTTCCGGGGAGCTGTTTTTT
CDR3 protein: CASTPARGASGELFF

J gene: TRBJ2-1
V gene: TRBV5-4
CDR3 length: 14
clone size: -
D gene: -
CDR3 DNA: TGTGCCAGCACTCCACAGGGTACCTACAATGAGCAGTTCTTC
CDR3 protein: CASTPQGTYNEQFF

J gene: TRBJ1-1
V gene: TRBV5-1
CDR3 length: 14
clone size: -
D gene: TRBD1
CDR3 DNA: TGCGCCAGCAAGCCGGGACAGGCGAACACTGAAGCTTTCTTT
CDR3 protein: CASKPGQANTEAFF

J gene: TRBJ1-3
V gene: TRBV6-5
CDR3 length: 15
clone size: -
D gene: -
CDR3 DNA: TGTGCCAGCAGGGCCATGGGGCCCTCTGGAAACACCATATATTTT
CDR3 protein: CASRAMGPSGNTIYF

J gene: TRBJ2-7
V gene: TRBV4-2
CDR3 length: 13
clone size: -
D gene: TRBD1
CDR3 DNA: TGTGCCAGCAGCGGGGACAGCTCCTACGAGCAGTACTTC
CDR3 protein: CASSGDSSYEQYF

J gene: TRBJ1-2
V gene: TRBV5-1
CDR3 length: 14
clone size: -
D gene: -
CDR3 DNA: TGCGCCAGCTCCTCTGGGGGAAGCAACTATGGCTACACCTTC
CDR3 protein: CASSSGGSNYGYTF

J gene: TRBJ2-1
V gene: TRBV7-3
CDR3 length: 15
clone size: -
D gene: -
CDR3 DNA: TGTGCCAGCAGCTCCCGACAGGGAGGCTTTGATGAGCAGTTCTTC
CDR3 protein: CASSSRQGGFDEQFF

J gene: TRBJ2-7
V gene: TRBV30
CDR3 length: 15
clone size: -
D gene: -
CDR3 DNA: TGTGCCTGGAGTGAGCCAGCGGGTTCCGCCTACGAGCAGTACTTC
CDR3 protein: CAWSEPAGSAYEQYF

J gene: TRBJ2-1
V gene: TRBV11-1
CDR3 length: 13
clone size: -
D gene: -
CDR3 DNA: TGTGCCAGCAGCTTGTTTCCCGACAATGAGCAGTTCTTC
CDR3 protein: CASSLFPDNEQFF

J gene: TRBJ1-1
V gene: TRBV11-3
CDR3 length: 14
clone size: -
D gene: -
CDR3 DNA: TGTGCCAGCAGTCCAAGCGGGGGGAACACTGAAGCTTTCTTT
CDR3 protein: CASSPSGGNTEAFF

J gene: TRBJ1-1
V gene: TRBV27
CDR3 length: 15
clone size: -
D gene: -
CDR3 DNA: TGTGCCAGCAGTCCCTGGGGGAGGGGAAACACTGAAGCTTTCTTT
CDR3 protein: CASSPWGRGNTEAFF

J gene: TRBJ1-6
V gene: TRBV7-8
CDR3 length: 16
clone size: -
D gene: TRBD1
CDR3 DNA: TGTGCCAGCAGCTTTGACAGGGGGCAGGGGACCTCACCCCTCCACTTT
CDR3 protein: CASSFDRGQGTSPLHF

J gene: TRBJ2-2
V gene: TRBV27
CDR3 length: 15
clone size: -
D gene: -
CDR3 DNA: TGTGCCAGCAGTTTACACGCCCCGCGAACCGGGGAGCTGTTTTTT
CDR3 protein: CASSLHAPRTGELFF

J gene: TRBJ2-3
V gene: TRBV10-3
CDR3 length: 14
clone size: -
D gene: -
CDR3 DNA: TGTGCCATCAGTGACACAGACGTGACAGATACGCAGTATTTT
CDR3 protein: CAISDTDVTDTQYF

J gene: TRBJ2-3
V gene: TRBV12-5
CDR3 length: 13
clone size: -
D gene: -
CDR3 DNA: TGTGCTAGTGGTCGAATGGGCGGAGATACGCAGTATTTT
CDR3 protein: CASGRMGGDTQYF

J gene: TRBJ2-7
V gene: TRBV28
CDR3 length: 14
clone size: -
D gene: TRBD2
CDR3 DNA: TGTGCCAGCAGACTAGCGGGTTTCTCCTACGAGCAGTACTTC
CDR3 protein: CASRLAGFSYEQYF

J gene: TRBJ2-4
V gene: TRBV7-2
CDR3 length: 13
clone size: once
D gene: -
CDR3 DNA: TGTGCCAGCGAAGGGGAAGCCAAAAACATTCAGTACTTC
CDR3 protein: CASEGEAKNIQYF

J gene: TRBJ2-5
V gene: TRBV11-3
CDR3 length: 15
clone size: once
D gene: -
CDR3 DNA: TGTGCCAGCAGCTCAACGACAGGCGCTCAAGAGACCCAGTACTTC
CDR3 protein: CASSSTTGAQETQYF

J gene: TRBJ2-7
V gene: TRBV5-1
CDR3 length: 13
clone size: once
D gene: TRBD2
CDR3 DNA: TGCGCCAGCAGCTACAGCGGGGCCGACGAGCAGTACTTC
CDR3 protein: CASSYSGADEQYF

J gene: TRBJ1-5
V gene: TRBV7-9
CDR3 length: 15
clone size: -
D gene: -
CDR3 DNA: TGTGCCAGCAGCGGTACAGGGTGGGGGGATCAGCCCCAGCATTTT
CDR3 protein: CASSGTGWGDQPQHF

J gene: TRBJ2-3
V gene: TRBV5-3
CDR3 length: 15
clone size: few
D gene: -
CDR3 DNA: TGTGCCAGAAGCTTGGCTAGCAGAAACACAGATACGCAGTATTTT
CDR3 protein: CARSLASRNTDTQYF

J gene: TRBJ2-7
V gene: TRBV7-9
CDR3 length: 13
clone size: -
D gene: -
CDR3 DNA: TGTGCCTACGGAGGGGGGGGCTCCTACGAGCAGTACTTC
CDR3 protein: CAYGGGGSYEQYF

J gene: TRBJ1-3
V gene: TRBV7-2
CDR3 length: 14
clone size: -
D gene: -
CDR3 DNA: TGTGCCAGCAGCTTCGAGTGGTCTGGAAACACCATATATTTT
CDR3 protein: CASSFEWSGNTIYF

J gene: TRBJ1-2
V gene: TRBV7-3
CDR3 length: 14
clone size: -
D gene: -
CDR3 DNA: TGTGCCAGCAGCGACGGGACGGTTAACTATGGCTACACCTTC
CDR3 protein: CASSDGTVNYGYTF

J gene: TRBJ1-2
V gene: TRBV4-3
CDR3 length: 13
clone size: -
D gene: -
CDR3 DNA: TGCGCCAGCAGCCTGACTGGTTTGGATGGCTACACCTTC
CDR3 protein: CASSLTGLDGYTF

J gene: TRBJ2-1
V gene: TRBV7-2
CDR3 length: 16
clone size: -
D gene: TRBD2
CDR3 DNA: TGTGCCAGCAGCTTAGAGGCTAGCGGGGGGCTGAATGAGCAGTTCTTC
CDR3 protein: CASSLEASGGLNEQFF

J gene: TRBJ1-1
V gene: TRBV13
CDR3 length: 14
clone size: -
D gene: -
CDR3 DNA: TGTGCCAGCAGCTTAGAGGGGGGCGGCACTGAAGCTTTCTTT
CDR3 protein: CASSLEGGGTEAFF

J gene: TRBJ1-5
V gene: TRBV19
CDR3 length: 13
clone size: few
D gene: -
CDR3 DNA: TGTGCCAGTATCTCAGGGATCAATCAGCCCCAGCATTTT
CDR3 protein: CASISGINQPQHF

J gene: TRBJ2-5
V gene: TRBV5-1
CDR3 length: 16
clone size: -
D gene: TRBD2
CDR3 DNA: TGCGCCAGCAGCTCTTTACTAGCGGGGATCCAAGAGACCCAGTACTTC
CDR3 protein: CASSSLLAGIQETQYF

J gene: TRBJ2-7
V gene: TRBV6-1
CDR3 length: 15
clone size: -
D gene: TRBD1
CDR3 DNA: TGTGCCAGCCAAATTTGGGGGACAGGCTCCTACGAGCAGTACTTC
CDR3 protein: CASQIWGTGSYEQYF